These 15 T cell receptor beta chains were all obtained from the same sample, sequenced in a study of technical replicates of blood from several donors. Repertoires were generated with immunoSEQ multiplex PCR, while TCRdb's copy carries only in-frame clones and drops some. The data hold some 80,000 clones, with over 75% observed a single time. What was sequenced was PBMCs. These receptors were obtained from a human donor in good health. Some clones in this sample may be carry-over from other donors' samples.

In DNA form, the CDR3 reads TGTGCCAGCAGTTCCCCTTACGCTACGAACTATGGCTACACCTTC. This translates into CASSSPYATNYGYTF. The V gene is TRBV6-5, the J gene TRBJ1-2, with unresolved D. The V end was cut by 4 bases, the J end by 2 bases, with 14 bases between. Germline V CDR1 and CDR2: MNHEY, SVGAGI. The CDR3 is 15 amino acids.

In this sample, this clone turned up once. The genes are TRBV4-3 and TRBJ2-3, with TRBD2 identical over 7 bases. Losses at the gene ends were 0 bases for V and 5 bases for J; bases not matched to a gene: 8. Germline CDR1 is LGHNA and CDR2 is YSLEER. The CDR3 is 16 amino acids. The CDR3 DNA sequence: TGCGCCAGCAGCCAAGATTATGGCGGGAGTAAAGATACGCAGTATTTT. This encodes CASSQDYGGSKDTQYF.

The chain recombines TRBV7-3 with TRBJ1-6; the match to TRBD1 covers 8 bases. The CDR3 is made up of 14 amino acids. The V and J ends lost 2 bases and 9 bases, in that order; junction bases with no gene match: 3. Germline V lookup: CDR1 SGHTA, CDR2 FQGTGA. CDR3 in DNA: TGTGCCAGCAGCTTAGGACAGGGCGGTTCACCCCTCCACTTT. The encoded protein is CASSLGQGGSPLHF.

The rearrangement uses TRBV30 and TRBJ2-4; TRBD1 matches at 7 bases. CDR3 length: 13 residues. Germline CDR1 and CDR2: GTSNPN and SVGIG (reference sequence). The ends lost 4 bases at V and 3 bases at J; junction bases unmatched: 3. For the CDR3, the DNA is TGTGCCTGGACCAGGGACAGCAAAAACATTCAGTACTTC. Protein: CAWTRDSKNIQYF.

This clone came up many times. The gene calls are TRBV30 and TRBJ2-7, with a possible D match to TRBD1 (6 bases). The CDR3 totals 13 residues. CDR1 and CDR2 from the germline V gene are GTSNPN and SVGIG (reference sequence). The ends were cut back, 5 bases at V and 2 bases at J, with 13 bases in the middle. CDR3 sequence: CAWGRQDTYEQYF. In DNA form, the CDR3 reads TGTGCCTGGGGGCGACAGGACACCTACGAGCAGTACTTC.

This clone was seen a single time. V gene TRBV6-4 combines with J gene TRBJ2-3, with TRBD2 matching 9 bases. With V trimmed by 0 bases and J by 4 bases, 5 bases remained unmatched. The CDR3 contains 16 residues. Germline lookup yields CDR1 MRHNA and CDR2 SNTAGT. Here the CDR3 DNA reads TGTGCCAGCAGTGACTCGGCGGGGGGGCTCCCAGATACGCAGTATTTT. Translating it yields CASSDSAGGLPDTQYF.

J is TRBJ1-1 and V is TRBV7-8, with TRBD1 matching 8 bases. CDR1 SGHVS and CDR2 FQNEAQ come from the germline V gene. The CDR3 spans 15 residues. The V and J ends lost 4 bases and 6 bases, in that order; junction bases with no gene match: 10. DNA for the CDR3: TGTGCCAGCAGCTACGACTCAGGGGGCTCCGCTGAAGCTTTCTTT. Its translation is CASSYDSGGSAEAFF. The complete variable domain, with remaining parts taken from reference TRBV7-8 and TRBJ1-1, reads GAGVSQSPRYKVAKRGQDVALRCDPISGHVSLFWYQQALGQGPEFLTYFQNEAQLDKSGLPSDRFFAERPEGSVSTLKIQRTQQEDSAVYLCASSYDSGGSAEAFFGQGTRLTVV.

The chain recombines TRBV5-1 with TRBJ1-1; no firm D call. Per the germline V gene, CDR1 is SGHRS and CDR2 is YFSETQ. V lost 4 bases, J lost 0 bases, and 7 bases lay in between. This CDR3 region has 13 residues. The CDR3: CASSAGVNTEAFF. Written as DNA, the CDR3 is TGCGCCAGCAGCGCGGGTGTGAACACTGAAGCTTTCTTT.

V gene TRBV10-3 combines with J gene TRBJ2-7; the D is unclear. The CDR3 spans 9 residues. V was clipped by 8 bases and J by 5 bases, with 4 bases between them. Per the germline V gene, CDR1 is ENHRY and CDR2 is SYGVKD. CDR3 protein: CAISDEQYF. CDR3 coding DNA: TGTGCCATCTCAGACGAGCAGTACTTC.

The chain couples TRBV9 to TRBJ1-2, with 7 bases fitting TRBD1. The V gene's germline CDR1 is SGDLS and CDR2 YYNGEE. Trimming removed 2 bases from V and 3 bases from J; junction bases left unmatched: 10. The CDR3 runs to 16 residues. Written as DNA, the CDR3 is TGTGCCAGCAGCGTGTCACAGGGGCGGGGACACTATGGCTACACCTTC. Translation: CASSVSQGRGHYGYTF.

CDR3 sequence (DNA): TGTGCCAGCAGCTTGGTAGGACTGATCTCCTACGAGCAGTACTTC. Translating it yields CASSLVGLISYEQYF. The chain carries TRBV5-6 and TRBJ2-5, with D possibly being TRBD2 (5 bases). The tail of the sequence fits TRBJ2-7 better, so the J call may be wrong. Per germline, CDR1 SGHDT and CDR2 YYEEEE. This CDR3 is built from 15 residues.

The chain carries TRBV2 and TRBJ2-2, with D possibly TRBD2 on 7 matching bases. There are 14 residues in the CDR3. The ends were cut back, 5 bases at V and 5 bases at J, with 12 bases in the middle. From germline, CDR1 is SNHLY and CDR2 FYNNEI. The CDR3 DNA sequence: TGTGCCAGCAGTCCAGAGGGGGGGACCGGGGAGCTGTTTTTT. This gives the protein CASSPEGGTGELFF.

The chain couples TRBV27 to TRBJ1-1, with unresolved D. Germline-derived CDR1 and CDR2 are MNHEY and SMNVEV (reference sequence). Trimming took off 2 bases at V and 1 base at J, with 5 bases between the two ends. This CDR3 contains 13 residues. DNA for the CDR3: TGTGCCAGCAGTTTAGACACGAACACTGAAGCTTTCTTT. Translating it yields CASSLDTNTEAFF.

The chain uses TRBV27 and TRBJ2-7; weak D call: TRBD2 (6 bases). The V gene lost 6 bases and the J gene lost 1 base, with 13 bases spanning the gap. The CDR3 sequence is 14 residues long. Germline values: CDR1 MNHEY, CDR2 SMNVEV (reference sequence). CDR3 coding DNA: TGTGCCAGCAGGAATTGGGGGGAGTCCTACGAGCAGTACTTC. Amino acids: CASRNWGESYEQYF.

The genes are TRBV9 and TRBJ2-3; TRBD2 agrees at 9 bases. The junction had 8 bases not matched to a gene; V was cut back by 4 bases and J by 2 bases. The V gene's germline CDR1 is SGDLS and CDR2 YYNGEE. This CDR3 is 16 amino acids long. CDR3 residues: CASSPLAGLHTDTQYF. CDR3 sequence (DNA): TGTGCCAGCAGCCCCCTAGCGGGGCTACACACAGATACGCAGTATTTT.